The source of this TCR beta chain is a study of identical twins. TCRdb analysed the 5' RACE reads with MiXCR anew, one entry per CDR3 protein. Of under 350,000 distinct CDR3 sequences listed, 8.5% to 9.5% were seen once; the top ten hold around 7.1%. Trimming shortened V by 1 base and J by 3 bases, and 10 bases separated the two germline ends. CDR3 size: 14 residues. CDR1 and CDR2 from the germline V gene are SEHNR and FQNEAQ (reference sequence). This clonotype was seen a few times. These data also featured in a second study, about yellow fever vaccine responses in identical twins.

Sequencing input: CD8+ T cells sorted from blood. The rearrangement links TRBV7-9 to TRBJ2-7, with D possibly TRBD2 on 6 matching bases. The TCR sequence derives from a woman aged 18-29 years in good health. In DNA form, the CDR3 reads TGTGCCAGCAGCTTAGTACTAGCTGGCTACGAGCAGTACTTC. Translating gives CASSLVLAGYEQYF.